These T cell receptor beta chains were read from a single sample in a study of OX40 agonist ivuxolimab in advanced cancers. Sequencing used immunoSEQ multiplex PCR; TCRdb keeps in-frame clones, though not all of them. The data show approximately 60,000 clones, 80% to 90% seen once. Specimen: CD4+ or CD8+ T cells sorted from blood, collected in a trial of the OX40 agonist ivuxolimab. Receptors were obtained from an adult with an advanced solid tumor such as melanoma, head and neck, liver or kidney cancer. The CDR3 runs from the conserved cysteine through the conserved F or W. The D gene is left open where the match is weak. Clone size is shown for a subset of rows, as once, few, many or a class of expanded clone.

>-|TRBV6-4|TRBJ1-2|-
CASRPRGGGYGYTF
TGTGCCAGCAGGCCCAGGGGAGGGGGCTATGGCTACACCTTC
>-|TRBV5-1|TRBJ1-1|-
CASSLAGNENTEAFF
TGCGCCAGCAGCTTGGCCGGAAACGAGAACACTGAAGCTTTCTTT
>-|TRBV9|TRBJ2-1|-
CASSPGVYNEQFF
TGTGCCAGCAGCCCGGGGGTCTACAATGAGCAGTTCTTC
>-|TRBV16|TRBJ1-4|-
CASSLYRREAEKLFF
TGTGCCAGCAGCCTTTATCGGCGGGAGGCGGAAAAACTGTTTTTT
>-|TRBV18|TRBJ2-5|-
CASSPRTDRGETQYF
TGTGCCAGCTCACCGCGGACAGACCGGGGAGAGACCCAGTACTTC
>-|TRBV4-3|TRBJ1-2|-
CASSQDTGTHGYTF
TGCGCCAGCAGCCAGGATACAGGGACCCATGGCTACACCTTC
>-|TRBV20-1|TRBJ2-5|-
CSASYQETQYF
TGCAGTGCTTCGTACCAAGAGACCCAGTACTTC
>-|TRBV4-2|TRBJ2-3|TRBD2
CASSLQRGPPDTQYF
TGTGCCAGCAGCCTCCAGCGGGGGCCCCCGGATACGCAGTATTTT
>-|TRBV19|TRBJ2-6|-
CASWTGSSGANVLTF
TGTGCCAGTTGGACGGGAAGCTCTGGGGCCAACGTCCTGACTTTC
>-|TRBV7-3|TRBJ2-1|TRBD2
CASSLLAGAYNEQFF
TGTGCCAGCAGCTTACTAGCGGGGGCTTACAATGAGCAGTTCTTC
>-|TRBV5-1|TRBJ1-2|-
CASSLAGQTGYTF
TGCGCCAGCAGCTTGGCCGGACAGACTGGCTACACCTTC
>-|TRBV14|TRBJ2-5|-
CASSRTWETQYF
TGTGCCAGCAGCCGCACGTGGGAGACCCAGTACTTC
>-|TRBV28|TRBJ1-2|-
CASTTRKRGTVGYGYTF
TGTGCCAGTACTACAAGGAAGAGAGGGACGGTGGGCTATGGCTACACCTTC
>once|TRBV7-6|TRBJ1-4|-
CASSSATNEKLFF
TGTGCCAGCAGCTCTGCAACTAATGAAAAACTGTTTTTT
>-|TRBV25-1|TRBJ2-5|TRBD1
CASSEFQGAGETQYF
TGTGCCAGCAGTGAATTTCAGGGGGCCGGAGAGACCCAGTACTTC
>once|TRBV4-2|TRBJ1-2|-
CASSQGLWIEANYGYTF
TGTGCCAGCAGCCAAGGGTTGTGGATTGAAGCTAACTATGGCTACACCTTC
>-|TRBV5-1|TRBJ2-2|-
CASSLWATGELFF
TGCGCCAGCAGCTTGTGGGCCACCGGGGAGCTGTTTTTT
>-|TRBV19|TRBJ1-1|-
CASSPGTKHTEAFF
TGTGCCAGTAGTCCCGGGACAAAGCACACTGAAGCTTTCTTT
>few|TRBV6-1|TRBJ2-7|TRBD1
CASSEVPDRWGYEQYF
TGTGCCAGCAGTGAAGTCCCGGACAGGTGGGGTTACGAGCAGTACTTC
>-|TRBV27|TRBJ2-7|TRBD1
CASSSRTGGDEQYF
TGTGCCAGCAGTTCCCGGACAGGGGGCGACGAGCAGTACTTC
>-|TRBV7-2|TRBJ2-7|-
CASSSSLGGYEQYF
TGTGCCAGCAGCTCTTCCTTGGGGGGCTACGAGCAGTACTTC
>-|TRBV7-2|TRBJ2-7|-
CASSVRQASYEQYF
TGTGCCAGCAGCGTCCGACAGGCTTCCTACGAGCAGTACTTC
>-|TRBV28|TRBJ1-1|-
CASSGTGSGTEAFF
TGTGCCAGCAGTGGGACCGGGAGCGGCACTGAAGCTTTCTTT
>-|TRBV6-5|TRBJ1-1|-
CASNRDGVNTEAFF
TGTGCCAGCAACAGGGACGGAGTGAACACTGAAGCTTTCTTT
>-|TRBV10-1|TRBJ2-5|TRBD1
CASSEAGQAIQETQYF
TGCGCCAGCAGTGAGGCGGGACAGGCCATCCAAGAGACCCAGTACTTC
>-|TRBV4-3|TRBJ2-7|TRBD2
CASSFDPGLAYEQYF
TGCGCCAGCAGCTTTGATCCGGGACTAGCTTACGAGCAGTACTTC
>-|TRBV19|TRBJ2-1|-
CASSIEAHRTYNEQFF
TGTGCCAGTAGTATTGAGGCTCATAGAACCTACAATGAGCAGTTCTTC
>-|TRBV28|TRBJ2-1|TRBD2
CASSFSGGYSYNEQFF
TGTGCCAGCAGTTTTAGCGGGGGTTACTCCTACAATGAGCAGTTCTTC
>-|TRBV7-2|TRBJ1-3|-
CASSLGQRTTGNTIYF
TGTGCCAGCAGCTTAGGTCAGAGGACCACTGGAAACACCATATATTTT
>-|TRBV6-5|TRBJ2-6|-
CASSLLSPGANVLTF
TGTGCCAGCAGCCTTTTGAGCCCTGGGGCCAACGTCCTGACTTTC
>-|TRBV4-3|TRBJ2-3|-
CASSQTTGAPSTDTQYF
TGCGCCAGCAGCCAAACAACCGGGGCCCCGAGCACAGATACGCAGTATTTT
>-|TRBV19|TRBJ1-1|-
CASRDRMNTEAFF
TGTGCCAGTAGGGACAGAATGAACACTGAAGCTTTCTTT
>-|TRBV7-9|TRBJ2-7|-
CASSSQGGGEQYF
TGTGCCAGCAGCTCCCAAGGGGGGGGCGAGCAGTACTTC
>-|TRBV29-1|TRBJ2-3|-
CSVEAQPSVYF
TGCAGCGTTGAGGCCCAGCCGTCGGTGTATTTT
>-|TRBV4-1|TRBJ2-1|-
CASSRTGNNEQFF
TGCGCCAGCAGCCGAACAGGGAACAATGAGCAGTTCTTC
>-|TRBV28|TRBJ1-5|-
CASRPLGNQPQHF
TGTGCCAGCAGGCCTTTGGGCAATCAGCCCCAGCATTTT
>few|TRBV7-9|TRBJ1-2|-
CASSFPVGGNYGYTF
TGTGCCAGCAGCTTCCCAGTAGGGGGGAACTATGGCTACACCTTC
>-|TRBV19|TRBJ2-3|-
CASSIRVTDTQYF
TGTGCCAGTAGTATAAGGGTTACAGATACGCAGTATTTT
>-|TRBV27|TRBJ2-5|-
CASSLAFSWTQYF
TGTGCCAGCAGTTTAGCCTTTTCTTGGACCCAGTACTTC
>-|TRBV19|TRBJ2-5|-
CASSPRTAGTGEQYF
TGTGCCAGTAGTCCCCGGACGGCTGGCACCGGGGAGCAGTACTTC
>-|TRBV25-1|TRBJ2-7|TRBD2
CASSDWASGYYEQYF
TGTGCCAGCAGTGATTGGGCTAGCGGATACTACGAGCAGTACTTC
>-|TRBV4-1|TRBJ2-3|TRBD1
CASSQSSGQGVTDTQYF
TGCGCCAGCAGCCAATCGTCTGGACAGGGGGTGACAGATACGCAGTATTTT